These 3 T cell receptor beta chains came from one sample sequenced in a study of blood T cell repertoires in COVID-19. Profiling relied on immunoSEQ multiplex PCR, and the TCRdb table lists in-frame clones only, not all of them. The data show fewer than 300,000 clones, 88% seen once. The sequencing sample was made of peripheral blood. The source of these receptors is a woman between 35 and 50 years old who had recovered from COVID-19.

This rearrangement joins TRBV19 to TRBJ1-2, with 8 positions matching TRBD1. This CDR3 spans 15 amino acids. CDR1 and CDR2 from the germline V gene are LNHDA and SQIVND (reference sequence). The V segment lost 4 bases and the J segment 5 bases; nucleotides outside the gene matches: 9. DNA for the CDR3: TGTGCCAGTAGTAGCGGGACAGGAGGGGGTTATGGCTACACCTTC. This translates into CASSSGTGGGYGYTF.

The V gene is TRBV6-4, the J gene TRBJ2-3, with 10 bases identical to TRBD2. V shed 2 bases, J shed 3 bases, and the junction held 8 bases outside the gene matches. The CDR3 covers 17 residues. CDR1 MRHNA and CDR2 SNTAGT come from the germline V gene. The CDR3 loop is CASSDGASGSGTDTQYF. The CDR3 bases are TGTGCCAGCAGTGACGGTGCTAGCGGGAGTGGGACAGATACGCAGTATTTT.

The gene calls are TRBV5-1 and TRBJ2-3; possible D gene TRBD1, 7 bases. Germline CDR1 SGHRS, CDR2 YFSETQ. The V end was cut by 4 bases, the J end by 2 bases, with 20 bases between. The CDR3 loop spans 17 amino acids. CDR3 region: CASSQGGPGPSTDTQYF. Written as DNA, the CDR3 is TGCGCCAGCAGCCAGGGGGGCCCGGGGCCCTCCACAGATACGCAGTATTTT.